This T cell receptor beta chain is drawn from a study of cytomegalovirus exposure and HLA in healthy donors. Germline V gene lookup returns CDR1 LNHDA and CDR2 SQIVND (reference sequence). V was pared by 9 bases and J by 6 bases, with 10 bases of the junction left unmatched. This CDR3 comprises 14 residues. PCR employed 60 Vbeta and 13 Jbeta primers. Produced via immunoSEQ multiplex PCR; TCRdb's table is partial and in-frame only. This table has approximately 140,000 clones, around two thirds appearing once. The TCR sequence derives from a male donor in good health and CMV-seronegative. The chain has TRBV19 and TRBJ1-5, with TRBD1 matching over 8 bases. What was sequenced was PBMCs. The CDR3 bases are TGTGCCAGCGACCAACAGGGGGGCCCTCAGCCCCAGCATTTT. Amino acids: CASDQQGGPQPQHF.